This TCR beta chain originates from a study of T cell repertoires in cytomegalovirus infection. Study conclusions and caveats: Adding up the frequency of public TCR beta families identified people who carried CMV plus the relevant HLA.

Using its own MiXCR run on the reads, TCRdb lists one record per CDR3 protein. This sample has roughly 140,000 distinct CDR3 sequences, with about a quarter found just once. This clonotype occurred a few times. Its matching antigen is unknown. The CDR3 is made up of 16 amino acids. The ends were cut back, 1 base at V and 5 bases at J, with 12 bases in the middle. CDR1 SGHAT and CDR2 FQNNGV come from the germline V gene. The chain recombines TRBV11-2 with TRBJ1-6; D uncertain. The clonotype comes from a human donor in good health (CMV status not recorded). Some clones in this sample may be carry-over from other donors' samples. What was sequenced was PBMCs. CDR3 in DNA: TGTGCCAGCAGCTTAGCCGCGGCAGCGAATAATTCACCCCTCCACTTT. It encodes CASSLAAAANNSPLHF. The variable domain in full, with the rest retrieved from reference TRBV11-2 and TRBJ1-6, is EAGVAQSPRYKIIEKRQSVAFWCNPISGHATLYWYQQILGQGPKLLIQFQNNGVVDDSQLPKDRFSAERLKGVDSTLKIQPAKLEDSAVYLCASSLAAAANNSPLHFGNGTRLTVT.